These 13 T cell receptor beta chains came from one sample sequenced in a study of T cells in Graves' hyperthyroidism and ophthalmopathy. RNA transcripts gave rise to amplified TCR beta CDR3 regions. HTBI primers were employed in a first-round RT-PCR of the TCR CDR3. TCRdb reanalysed the multiplex PCR reads using MiXCR and keeps one entry per CDR3 protein. The sample records approximately 600,000 distinct CDR3 sequences, 15% to 20% being singletons. The material sequenced was blood. Source of these receptors: a woman aged 25 to 45 with Graves' hyperthyroidism.

This clonotype was recorded at least ten times. This rearrangement joins TRBV3-1 to TRBJ2-7, with TRBD2 matching over 9 bases. Germline assignment: CDR1 LGHDT and CDR2 YNNKEL (reference sequence). The CDR3 spans 12 residues. V shed 3 bases, J shed 7 bases, and the junction held 1 base outside the gene matches. CDR3 DNA: TGTGCCAGCAGCCACCTAGCGGGGGAGCAGTACTTC. The encoded protein is CASSHLAGEQYF.

Concerning this clonotype itself: This may be a read error: a much more frequent sequence differs by one nucleotide. V and J are TRBV7-2 and TRBJ2-1; D uncertain. This CDR3 contains 16 residues. Germline V gives CDR1 SGHTA, CDR2 FQGNSA. The chain's CDR3 is CASSLVFLGSYKEQFF. In nucleotides, the CDR3 is TGTGCCAGCAGCTTAGTGTTCCTGGGCTCCTACAAAGAGCAGTTCTTC.

This clonotype has at least ten counts. The chain uses TRBV13 and TRBJ1-1; TRBD1 aligns across 8 bases. The CDR3 has 14 residues. CDR1 is PRHDT, CDR2 FYEKMQ, per germline (reference sequence). V lost 2 bases to trimming and J lost 5 bases; unmatched junction nucleotides: 4. CDR3 region: CASSLYRGGTEAFF. The DNA for the CDR3 is TGTGCCAGCAGCTTATACAGGGGGGGGACTGAAGCTTTCTTT.

This clonotype has more than one count but fewer than ten. The genes are TRBV20-1 and TRBJ2-3; D not resolved. V lost 3 bases and J lost 12, with 7 bases in between. There are 9 residues in the CDR3. The germline CDR1 and CDR2 sequences are DFQATT and SNEGSKA (reference sequence). Here the CDR3 reads CSARNDQYF. The DNA for the CDR3 is TGCAGTGCTAGGAACGATCAGTATTTT.

Comments on this clonotype: The CDR3 end shows no conserved phenylalanine or tryptophan, and so a read error is likely. V gene TRBV7-2 combines with J gene TRBJ1-3; a weak D match, TRBD1 (6 bases). The CDR3 contains 15 residues. Trimming removed 6 bases at V and 0 bases at J, with 12 bases between. CDR1 and CDR2 (germline): SGHTA, FQGNSA. The CDR3 is CASSEGGFSGNTIYL. CDR3 sequence (DNA): TGTGCCAGCAGTGAAGGGGGGTTCTCTGGAAACACCATATATCTT.

There are many counts of this clonotype. The chain links TRBV2 to TRBJ2-5, with D maybe TRBD2 (6 bases). The ends were cut back, 2 bases at V and 4 bases at J, with 14 bases in the middle. The germline V gene has CDR1 SNHLY and CDR2 FYNNEI. The CDR3 spans 15 residues. CDR3 nucleotides: TGTGCCAGCAGTGAACGTCGGGGGAATGGAGAGACCCAGTACTTC. This codes for CASSERRGNGETQYF.

In its sample, this clonotype was seen many times. The chain carries TRBV7-2 and TRBJ2-3, with D perhaps being TRBD1 or TRBD2 (5 bases each). CDR3 length: 13 residues. V lost 5 bases to trimming and J lost 5 bases, with 11 bases between them. The germline V gene encodes CDR1 SGHTA and CDR2 FQGNSA. This chain's CDR3 is CASSPLRGDTQYF. The CDR3 nucleotides are TGTGCCAGCAGCCCGCTGAGGGGAGATACGCAGTATTTT.

A few counts support this clonotype. The V call is TRBV4-3, the J call TRBJ1-3, with 7 bases that match TRBD1. Trimming cost V 1 base and J 2 bases; bases outside gene matches: 2. Germline V CDR1 and CDR2: LGHNA, YSLEER. This CDR3 contains 15 residues. CDR3 nucleotides: TGCGCCAGCAGCCAAGGGGACAGCACTGGAAACACCATATATTTT. Translated: CASSQGDSTGNTIYF.

This clonotype was seen many times. The chain couples TRBV7-9 to TRBJ2-3, with D maybe TRBD1 (6 bases). CDR3 length: 13 amino acids. With 9 bases removed from V and 2 bases from J, the gap between germline ends came to 12 bases. Germline assignment: CDR1 SEHNR and CDR2 FQNEAQ (reference sequence). The CDR3 reads CASSNRDTDTQYF. Written as DNA, the CDR3 is TGTGCCAGTAGCAACAGGGACACAGATACGCAGTATTTT. Filled out from reference TRBV7-9 and TRBJ2-3, the complete variable domain reads DTGVSQNPRHKITKRGQNVTFRCDPISEHNRLYWYRQTLGQGPEFLTYFQNEAQLEKSRLLSDRFSAERPKGSFSTLEIQRTEQGDSAMYLCASSNRDTDTQYFGPGTRLTVL.

This clonotype was recorded at least ten times. In nucleotides, the CDR3 is TGTGCCAGCAGCGCTCACTTGACGGGGTCTGATGAGCAGTACTTC. It encodes CASSAHLTGSDEQYF. The chain uses TRBV7-9 and TRBJ2-7; weak D call: TRBD2 (5 bases). Germline CDR1 SEHNR, CDR2 FQNEAQ (reference sequence). The ends were cut back, 5 bases at V and 7 bases at J, with 21 bases in the middle. The CDR3 sequence is 15 residues long.

The chain combines TRBV29-1 with TRBJ2-7; the D is unclear. This CDR3 contains 14 residues. Deletions cut 4 bases from V and 1 base from J, with 14 bases between. Germline CDR1 and CDR2: SQVTM and ANQGSEA. The CDR3 reads CSVGTGSSSYEQYF. CDR3 nucleotides: TGCAGCGTTGGTACCGGGTCCTCTTCCTACGAGCAGTACTTC.

This clonotype was seen at least ten times. The rearrangement links TRBV7-2 to TRBJ1-1; the D is unclear. This CDR3 contains 11 residues. Trimming stripped 3 bases from V and 5 bases from J, with 4 bases between. The germline V gene has CDR1 SGHTA and CDR2 FQGNSA. CDR3: CASSLETEAFF. In DNA, the CDR3 is TGTGCCAGCAGCTTGGAGACTGAAGCTTTCTTT.

In the case of this clonotype: A much larger clone is a single base away; this may be a read error. The chain uses TRBV28 and TRBJ2-7; tentatively, D is TRBD1 (6 bases). Germline CDR1 MDHEN, CDR2 SYDVKM. This CDR3 contains 12 residues. CDR3 residues: CACSARGGEQYF. In DNA, the CDR3 is TGTGCCTGCAGTGCCAGGGGCGGCGAGCAGTACTTC.